This record looks at one TCR beta chain sequence and its context. Source study methods: Counts of nucleated cells, estimated from reference gene primer amplification, were obtained. The data were produced by immunoSEQ multiplex PCR, yet TCRdb's version contains in-frame clones alone and is incomplete. V, J and clone size are taken as reported in that table, and D and trimming were inferred from the DNA itself. The sample lists about 240,000 clones; around 87% were seen once. The data are from a study of blood T cell repertoires in COVID-19. Whole-study context: The samples span acute and convalescent COVID-19 from the United States, Italy and Spain. The analysed material was cDNA or gDNA that came from T cells, B-cell-depleted T cells, or PBMCs.

Per germline, CDR1 LNHNV and CDR2 YYDKDF (reference sequence). This CDR3 comprises 15 residues. Trimming cost V 5 bases and J 0 bases, with 14 bases left between them. The material sequenced was peripheral blood. The rearrangement links TRBV15 to TRBJ2-7; a weak D match, TRBD1 (6 bases). This receptor was identified in a man in his 60s who had recovered from COVID-19. CDR3 DNA: TGTGCCACCAGCGGACCCGGGACAAACTCCTACGAGCAGTACTTC. This translates into CATSGPGTNSYEQYF.